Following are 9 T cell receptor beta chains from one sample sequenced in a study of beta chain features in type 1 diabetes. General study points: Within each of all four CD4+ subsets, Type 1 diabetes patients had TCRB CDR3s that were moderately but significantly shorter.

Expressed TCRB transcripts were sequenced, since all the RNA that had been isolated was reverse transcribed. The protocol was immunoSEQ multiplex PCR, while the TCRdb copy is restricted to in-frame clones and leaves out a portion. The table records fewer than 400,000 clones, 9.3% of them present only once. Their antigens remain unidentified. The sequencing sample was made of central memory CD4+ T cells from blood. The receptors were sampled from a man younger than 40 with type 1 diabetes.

The CDR3 DNA is TGTGCCAGCAGCTTGGATGGAATCTCCTACGAGCAGTACTTC. This encodes CASSLDGISYEQYF. This chain joins TRBV5-4 and TRBJ2-7; D ambiguous. V was pared by 0 bases and J by 0 bases, with 7 bases between. Germline loops: CDR1 SGHNT, CDR2 YYREEE (reference sequence). This CDR3 contains 14 residues.

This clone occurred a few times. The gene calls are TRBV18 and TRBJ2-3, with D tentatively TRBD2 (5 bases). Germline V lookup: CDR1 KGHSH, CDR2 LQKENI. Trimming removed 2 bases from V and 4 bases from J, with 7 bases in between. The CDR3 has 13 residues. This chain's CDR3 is CASSPEGADTQYF. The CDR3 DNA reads TGTGCCAGCTCACCAGAGGGAGCAGATACGCAGTATTTT.

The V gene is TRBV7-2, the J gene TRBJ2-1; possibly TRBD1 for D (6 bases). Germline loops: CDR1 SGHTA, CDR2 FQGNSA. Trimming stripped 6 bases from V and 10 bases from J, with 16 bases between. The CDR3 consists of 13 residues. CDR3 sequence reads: CASSLTRDTEQFF. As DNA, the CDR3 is TGTGCCAGCAGTTTGACACGGGACACAGAGCAGTTCTTC. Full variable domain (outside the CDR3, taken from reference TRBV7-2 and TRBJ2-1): GAGVSQSPSNKVTEKGKDVELRCDPISGHTALYWYRQSLGQGLEFLIYFQGNSAPDKSGLPSDRFSAERTGGSVSTLTIQRTQQEDSAVYLCASSLTRDTEQFFGPGTRLTVL.

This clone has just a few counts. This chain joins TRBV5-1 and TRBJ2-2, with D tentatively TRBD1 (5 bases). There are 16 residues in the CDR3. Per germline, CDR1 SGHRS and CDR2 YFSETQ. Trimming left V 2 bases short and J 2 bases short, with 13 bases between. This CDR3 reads CASSLKGVVNTGELFF. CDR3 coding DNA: TGCGCCAGCAGCTTAAAAGGGGTAGTCAACACCGGGGAGCTGTTTTTT.

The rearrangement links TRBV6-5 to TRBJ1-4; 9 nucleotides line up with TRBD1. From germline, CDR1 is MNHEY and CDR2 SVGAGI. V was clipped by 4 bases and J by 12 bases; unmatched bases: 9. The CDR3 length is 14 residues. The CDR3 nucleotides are TGTGCCAGCAGTTCACGACCGGGACAGGGACAACTGTTTTTT. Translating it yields CASSSRPGQGQLFF.

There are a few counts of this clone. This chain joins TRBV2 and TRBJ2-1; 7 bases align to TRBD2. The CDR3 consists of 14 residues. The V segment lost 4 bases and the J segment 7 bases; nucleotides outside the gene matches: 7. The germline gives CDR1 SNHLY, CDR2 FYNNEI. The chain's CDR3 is CASSARTRENEQFF. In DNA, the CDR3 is TGTGCCAGCAGTGCCAGGACTAGGGAAAATGAGCAGTTCTTC.

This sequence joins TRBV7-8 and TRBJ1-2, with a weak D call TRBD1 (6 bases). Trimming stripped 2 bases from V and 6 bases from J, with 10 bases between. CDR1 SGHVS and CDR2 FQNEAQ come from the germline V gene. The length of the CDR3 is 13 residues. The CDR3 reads CASSLQGRDGYTF. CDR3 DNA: TGTGCCAGCAGCTTACAGGGGCGGGATGGCTACACCTTC.

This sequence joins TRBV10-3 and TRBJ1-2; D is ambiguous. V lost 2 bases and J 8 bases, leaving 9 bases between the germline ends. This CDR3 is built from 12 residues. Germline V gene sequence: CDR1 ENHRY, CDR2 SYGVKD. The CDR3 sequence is CAISEPETGYTF. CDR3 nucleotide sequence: TGTGCCATCAGTGAGCCCGAGACGGGCTACACCTTC.

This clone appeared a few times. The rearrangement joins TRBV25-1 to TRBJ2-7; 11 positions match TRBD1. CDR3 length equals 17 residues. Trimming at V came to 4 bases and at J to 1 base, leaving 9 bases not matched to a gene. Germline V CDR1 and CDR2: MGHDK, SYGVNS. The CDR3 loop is CASSGATGTGGSYEQYF. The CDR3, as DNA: TGTGCCAGCAGTGGGGCTACAGGGACAGGGGGTTCCTACGAGCAGTACTTC.